One and the same sample provided the 30 T cell receptor beta chains below, sequenced in a study of human T cells and chemical hapten exposure. TCRdb reprocessed the 5' RACE reads with MiXCR, giving one entry per CDR3 protein. The sample yields 100,000 to 120,000 distinct CDR3 sequences, roughly 18% seen once. Total RNA extraction was carried out from unfractionated whole blood. These receptors were collected from a human donor in good health.

This clonotype was detected only a few times. The V and J genes are TRBV11-2 and TRBJ2-1; 11 nucleotides match TRBD2. The CDR3 is 15 residues long. Germline CDR1 SGHAT, CDR2 FQNNGV. V shed 2 bases, J shed 9 bases, and the junction held 6 bases outside the gene matches. The CDR3 DNA sequence: TGTGCCAGCAGCTTATTACTAGCGGGAGACGGTGAGCAGTTCTTC. Amino acid sequence: CASSLLLAGDGEQFF.

The rearrangement uses TRBV5-5 and TRBJ1-1; no definite D call. CDR3 size: 17 residues. Germline-derived CDR1 and CDR2 are SGHKS and YYEKEE (reference sequence). The V gene lost 3 bases and the J gene lost 6 bases, with 24 bases spanning the gap. This CDR3 is CASSSPHLGSYASEAFF. The CDR3 nucleotides are TGTGCCAGCAGCTCGCCTCATCTTGGCAGCTATGCCTCTGAAGCTTTCTTT.

The chain uses TRBV27 and TRBJ2-7; TRBD1 aligns across 8 bases. The V segment lost 6 bases and the J segment 1 base; nucleotides outside the gene matches: 5. This CDR3 contains 14 residues. The V gene's germline CDR1 is MNHEY and CDR2 SMNVEV (reference sequence). DNA for the CDR3: TGTGCCAGCAGCTCACAGGGGGTGTCCTACGAGCAGTACTTC. Residues: CASSSQGVSYEQYF.

This clonotype has at least ten counts. The gene calls are TRBV4-1 and TRBJ2-7; 8 nucleotides agree with TRBD2. V shed 1 base and J 4 bases; nucleotides not matched to a gene: 6. The CDR3 totals 15 residues. CDR1 and CDR2 (germline): MGHRA, YSYEKL. The CDR3 DNA follows: TGCGCCAGCAGCCAAGCCGGGAGGGCCGGGTACGAGCAGTACTTC. Amino acid sequence: CASSQAGRAGYEQYF.

The chain uses TRBV20-1 and TRBJ1-3; TRBD1 is a possible D gene (5 bases). The CDR3 is 13 amino acids. Per germline, CDR1 DFQATT and CDR2 SNEGSKA (reference sequence). Trimming shortened V by 5 bases and J by 2 bases, and 10 bases separated the two germline ends. This CDR3 reads CSAGRGAGNTIYF. CDR3 coding DNA: TGCAGTGCTGGGCGGGGGGCTGGAAACACCATATATTTT.

The chain couples TRBV5-1 to TRBJ1-5; D is unresolved. V was trimmed by 2 bases and J by 1 base, leaving 13 bases between them. Germline V lookup: CDR1 SGHRS, CDR2 YFSETQ. This CDR3 has 16 amino acids. The CDR3, as DNA: TGCGCCAGCAGCTTCGGGCCGGTGACGAGCAATCAGCCCCAGCATTTT. Translating it yields CASSFGPVTSNQPQHF.

The rearrangement links TRBV2 to TRBJ1-2; D possibly corresponds to TRBD1 (6 bases). The length of the CDR3 is 15 residues. Deletions cut 5 bases from V and 3 bases from J, with 16 bases between. The germline CDR1 and CDR2 sequences are SNHLY and FYNNEI. CDR3: CASSSQGIPHYGYTF. As DNA, the CDR3 is TGTGCCAGCAGTTCACAGGGTATTCCTCACTATGGCTACACCTTC.

This clonotype has only a few counts. The J gene is TRBJ2-7, the V gene TRBV6-6, with 9 bases identical to TRBD2. The germline V gene has CDR1 MNHNY and CDR2 SVGAGI (reference sequence). V was pared by 8 bases and J by 0 bases, with 5 bases of the junction left unmatched. The CDR3 is 14 residues long. The CDR3 sequence: CASRIAGDSYEQYF. The CDR3 region has the DNA TGTGCCAGCCGGATAGCGGGAGACTCCTACGAGCAGTACTTC.

The rearrangement links TRBV25-1 to TRBJ2-7; D is uncertain. The CDR3 is made up of 14 amino acids. The V end was cut by 3 bases, the J end by 1 base, with 10 bases between. Germline loops: CDR1 MGHDK, CDR2 SYGVNS. CDR3 nucleotide sequence: TGTGCCAGCAGTGACCCCGGGCAATCCTACGAGCAGTACTTC. Amino acid sequence: CASSDPGQSYEQYF.

V and J are TRBV9 and TRBJ2-7; D gene unclear. Trimming removed 0 bases from V and 3 bases from J, with 10 bases in between. The CDR3 runs 14 residues. The V gene's germline CDR1 is SGDLS and CDR2 YYNGEE. The CDR3: CASSVEDGFYEQYF. CDR3 DNA sequence: TGTGCCAGCAGCGTAGAAGACGGTTTCTACGAGCAGTACTTC.

This rearrangement joins TRBV12-3 or TRBV12-4 to TRBJ1-3; D is unclear. This CDR3 has 13 amino acids. V was pared by 8 bases and J by 1 base, with 9 bases between. CDR3 amino acids: CASSDLSGNTIYF. CDR3 DNA sequence: TGTGCCAGCTCCGACTTATCTGGAAACACCATATATTTT.

This clonotype was observed at least ten times. The gene calls are TRBV27 and TRBJ1-5, with D unresolved. Looked up from germline, CDR1 is MNHEY and CDR2 is SMNVEV (reference sequence). The V gene lost 4 bases and the J gene lost 3 bases, with 7 bases spanning the gap. The CDR3 totals 13 residues. The CDR3 DNA follows: TGTGCCAGCAGTTCAGTCTCCAATCAGCCCCAGCATTTT. Its translation is CASSSVSNQPQHF.

The V and J genes are TRBV30 and TRBJ2-1; tentatively, D is TRBD1 or TRBD2 (5 bases each). Trimming left V 0 bases short and J 6 bases short, with 15 bases between. Per germline, CDR1 GTSNPN and CDR2 SVGIG (reference sequence). The CDR3 extends over 15 amino acids. The CDR3 reads CAWSVWGPLGNEQFF. In nucleotides, the CDR3 is TGTGCCTGGAGTGTCTGGGGACCCTTGGGCAATGAGCAGTTCTTC.

This clonotype was seen only a few times. This chain links TRBV12-3 or TRBV12-4 with TRBJ2-7, with 9 bases matching TRBD1. The V and J ends lost 5 bases and 1 base, in that order; junction bases with no gene match: 6. This CDR3 comprises 15 residues. The CDR3 DNA follows: TGTGCCAGCAGTGGGGACAGGGTGGTATCCTACGAGCAGTACTTC. Translating gives CASSGDRVVSYEQYF.

This clonotype appeared a few times. J is TRBJ2-5 and V is TRBV6-5, with D possibly matching TRBD1 (6 bases). This CDR3 has 15 residues. With 7 bases removed from V and 6 bases from J, the gap between germline ends came to 21 bases. From germline, CDR1 is MNHEY and CDR2 SVGAGI. As DNA, the CDR3 is TGTGCCAGCATGAGGGCCCCAAACAGGGAAAAGACCCAGTACTTC. Translation: CASMRAPNREKTQYF.

This clonotype was seen a handful of times. The rearrangement uses TRBV28 and TRBJ2-3; perhaps TRBD2 as D (5 bases). Trimming pared 2 bases from V and 1 base from J, leaving 16 bases between. This CDR3 has 17 amino acids. The germline gives CDR1 MDHEN, CDR2 SYDVKM. CDR3 nucleotide sequence: TGTGCCAGCAGTTTACCTCTCACACTCGGGGGCACAGATACGCAGTATTTT. Translated, it gives CASSLPLTLGGTDTQYF.

V usage is TRBV29-1 and J usage is TRBJ1-1; unclear D gene. The ends were cut back, 2 bases at V and 0 bases at J, with 7 bases in the middle. The CDR3 has 13 amino acids. Germline-derived CDR1 and CDR2 are SQVTM and ANQGSEA. The CDR3 DNA reads as TGCAGCGTTGAATTGGCGGTGAACACTGAAGCTTTCTTT. Its translation is CSVELAVNTEAFF.

V gene TRBV20-1 combines with J gene TRBJ2-7; D possibly matches TRBD1 or TRBD2 (5 bases each). With 1 base removed from V and 4 bases from J, the gap between germline ends came to 11 bases. Per germline, CDR1 DFQATT and CDR2 SNEGSKA (reference sequence). The CDR3 length is 13 residues. This chain's CDR3 is CSARARREYEQYF. The CDR3 DNA follows: TGCAGTGCTAGAGCCCGCAGGGAGTACGAGCAGTACTTC.

The chain recombines TRBV27 with TRBJ2-2, with 9 nucleotides matching TRBD1. CDR3 length: 14 amino acids. The V and J ends lost 6 bases and 6 bases, in that order; junction bases with no gene match: 5. Germline lookup yields CDR1 MNHEY and CDR2 SMNVEV (reference sequence). The CDR3 DNA sequence: TGTGCCAGCAGGGGGACAGGGAAGGCCGGGGAGCTGTTTTTT. This gives the protein CASRGTGKAGELFF.

The chain employs TRBV29-1 and TRBJ2-7; TRBD2 matches at 11 bases. Looked up from germline, CDR1 is SQVTM and CDR2 is ANQGSEA. The CDR3 length is 14 residues. J lost 4 bases, V lost 4 bases, and 6 bases had no gene match. CDR3 bases: TGCAGCGTTGTACTAGCGGGAGCACTTTACGAGCAGTACTTC. It translates to CSVVLAGALYEQYF.

The V gene is TRBV12-3 or TRBV12-4, the J gene TRBJ1-2, with TRBD1 as a possible D gene (5 bases). With 4 bases removed from V and 1 base from J, the gap between germline ends came to 10 bases. The CDR3 extends over 14 amino acids. The CDR3 protein is CASSWGELNYGYTF. In DNA form, the CDR3 reads TGTGCCAGCAGTTGGGGGGAACTTAACTATGGCTACACCTTC.

This chain joins TRBV12-3 or TRBV12-4 and TRBJ2-2; D is perhaps TRBD2 (6 bases). The V end was cut by 6 bases, the J end by 0 bases, with 8 bases between. CDR3 length equals 14 residues. The CDR3, as DNA: TGTGCCAGCAGCTGGAGGGCGAACACCGGGGAGCTGTTTTTT. Amino acids: CASSWRANTGELFF.

This clonotype was observed many times. The gene calls are TRBV20-1 and TRBJ2-3; D gene uncertain. The CDR3 has 11 residues. Germline CDR1 and CDR2: DFQATT and SNEGSKA (reference sequence). Trimming stripped 6 bases from V and 4 bases from J, with 8 bases between. CDR3 sequence reads: CSARMADTQYF. DNA of the CDR3: TGCAGTGCCCGAATGGCAGATACGCAGTATTTT.

The table lists this clonotype with a few counts. The chain combines TRBV7-8 with TRBJ2-5, with TRBD1 identical over 11 bases. Trimming took 0 bases from V and 6 from J; bases not matched to a gene: 6. Germline loops: CDR1 SGHVS, CDR2 FQNEAQ. The CDR3 sequence is 16 residues long. The CDR3: CASSLATGTGGQTQYF. As DNA, the CDR3 is TGTGCCAGCAGCTTAGCTACCGGGACAGGGGGGCAGACCCAGTACTTC.

This clonotype appeared a few times. V usage is TRBV12-3 or TRBV12-4 and J usage is TRBJ1-5; maybe TRBD1 (5 bases). The CDR3 length is 16 residues. V lost 5 bases and J lost 6, with 20 bases in between. In DNA form, the CDR3 reads TGTGCCAGCAGTCCAGGAGTCTCTGAGAGGGGTCAGCCCCAGCATTTT. Its protein is CASSPGVSERGQPQHF.

The rearrangement links TRBV24-1 to TRBJ2-5; 7 bases align to TRBD1. V was clipped by 3 bases and J by 5 bases; unmatched bases: 8. Germline values: CDR1 KGHDR, CDR2 SFDVKD. CDR3 length: 15 residues. CDR3 coding DNA: TGTGCCACCAGTGATCCGGGACAGCGCCCGGAGACCCAGTACTTC. Its translation is CATSDPGQRPETQYF.

In this sample, this clonotype turned up many times. J is TRBJ1-1 and V is TRBV12-3 or TRBV12-4; 7 bases align to TRBD1. The length of the CDR3 is 13 residues. The V gene end was trimmed by 4 bases and the J gene end by 6 bases; junction bases not matched to a gene: 5. CDR3 nucleotide sequence: TGTGCCAGCAGTTGGACAGGTGGGGCTGAAGCTTTCTTT. This translates into CASSWTGGAEAFF.

This clonotype was seen ten or more times. This sequence joins TRBV3-1 and TRBJ1-6; weak D call: TRBD1 (5 bases). Between the trimmed V and J ends, which lost 2 bases and 7 bases, there was a span of 15 bases. In germline, CDR1 is LGHDT, CDR2 YNNKEL (reference sequence). The CDR3 has 16 residues. The CDR3 here is CASSQLTGTPNSPLHF. CDR3 coding DNA: TGTGCCAGCAGCCAACTAACCGGGACGCCAAATTCACCCCTCCACTTT.

This chain connects TRBV12-3 or TRBV12-4 to TRBJ1-5; D remains unclear. The CDR3 has 16 amino acids. Trimming left V 6 bases short and J 0 bases short, with 15 bases between. The CDR3 region has the DNA TGTGCCAGCAGACACGGACCGACCTATAGCAATCAGCCCCAGCATTTT. Translated: CASRHGPTYSNQPQHF.

The J gene is TRBJ1-3, the V gene TRBV9, with 10 bases matching TRBD1. This CDR3 has 18 amino acids. V gave up 0 bases and J gave up 1 base; unmatched junction bases: 7. Germline CDR1 and CDR2: SGDLS and YYNGEE. Written as DNA, the CDR3 is TGTGCCAGCAGCGTAGGGGGAGGACAGGGGGAGTCTGGAAACACCATATATTTT. Protein product: CASSVGGGQGESGNTIYF.